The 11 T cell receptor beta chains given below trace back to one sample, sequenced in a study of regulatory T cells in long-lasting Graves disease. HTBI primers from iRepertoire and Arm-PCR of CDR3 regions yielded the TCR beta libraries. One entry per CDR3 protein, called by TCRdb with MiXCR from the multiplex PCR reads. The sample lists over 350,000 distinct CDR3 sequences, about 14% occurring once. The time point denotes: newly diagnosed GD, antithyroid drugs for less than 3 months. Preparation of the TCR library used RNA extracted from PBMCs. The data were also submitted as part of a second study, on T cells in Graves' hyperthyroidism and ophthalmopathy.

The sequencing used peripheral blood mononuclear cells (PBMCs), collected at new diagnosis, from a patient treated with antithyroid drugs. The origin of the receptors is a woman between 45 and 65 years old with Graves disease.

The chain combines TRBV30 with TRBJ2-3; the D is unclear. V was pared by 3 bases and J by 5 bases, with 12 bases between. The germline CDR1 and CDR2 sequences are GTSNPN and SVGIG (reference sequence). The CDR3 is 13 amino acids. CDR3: CAWSPGLGDTQYF. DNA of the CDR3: TGTGCCTGGAGCCCCGGGTTGGGAGATACGCAGTATTTT. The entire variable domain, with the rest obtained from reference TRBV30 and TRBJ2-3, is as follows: SQTIHQWPATLVQPVGSPLSLECTVEGTSNPNLYWYRQAAGRGLQLLFYSVGIGQISSEVPQNLSASRPQDRQFILSSKKLLLSDSGFYLCAWSPGLGDTQYFGPGTRLTVL.

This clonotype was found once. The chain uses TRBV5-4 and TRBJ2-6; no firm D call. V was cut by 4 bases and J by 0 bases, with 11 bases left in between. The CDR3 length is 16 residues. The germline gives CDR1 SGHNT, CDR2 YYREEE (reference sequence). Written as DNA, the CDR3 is TGTGCCAGCAGCCGACGGGTGGACTCTGGGGCCAACGTCCTGACTTTC. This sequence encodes CASSRRVDSGANVLTF.

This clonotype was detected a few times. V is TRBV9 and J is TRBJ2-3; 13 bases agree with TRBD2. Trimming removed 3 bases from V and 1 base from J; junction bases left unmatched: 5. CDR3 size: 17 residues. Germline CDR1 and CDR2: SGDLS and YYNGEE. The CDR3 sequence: CASSARLAGGRTDTQYF. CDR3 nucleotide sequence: TGTGCCAGCAGCGCCAGACTAGCGGGAGGACGCACAGATACGCAGTATTTT.

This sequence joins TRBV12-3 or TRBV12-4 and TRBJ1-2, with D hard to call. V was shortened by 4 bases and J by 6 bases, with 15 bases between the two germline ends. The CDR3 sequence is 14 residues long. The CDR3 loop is CASSSELGGNGYTF. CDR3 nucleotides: TGTGCCAGCAGTTCAGAATTAGGCGGGAATGGCTACACCTTC.

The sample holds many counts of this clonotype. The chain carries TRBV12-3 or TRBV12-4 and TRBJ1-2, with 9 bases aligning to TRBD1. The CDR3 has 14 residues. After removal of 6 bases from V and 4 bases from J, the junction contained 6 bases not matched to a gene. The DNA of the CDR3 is TGTGCCAGCAGGCCACAGGACAGGGGCTATGGCTACACCTTC. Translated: CASRPQDRGYGYTF.

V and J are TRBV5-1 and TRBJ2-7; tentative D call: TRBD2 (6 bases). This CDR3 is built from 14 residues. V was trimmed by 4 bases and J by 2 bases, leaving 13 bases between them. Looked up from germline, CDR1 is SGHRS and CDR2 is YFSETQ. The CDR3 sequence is CASSGSSETYEQYF. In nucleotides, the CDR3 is TGCGCCAGCAGCGGCTCTAGCGAAACCTACGAGCAGTACTTC.

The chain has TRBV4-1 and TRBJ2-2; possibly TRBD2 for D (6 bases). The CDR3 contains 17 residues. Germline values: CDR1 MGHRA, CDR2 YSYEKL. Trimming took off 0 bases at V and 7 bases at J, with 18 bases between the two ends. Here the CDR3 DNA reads TGCGCCAGCAGCCAAGAGCGGGCAACTAGCTATAGCGGGGAGCTGTTTTTT. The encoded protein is CASSQERATSYSGELFF.

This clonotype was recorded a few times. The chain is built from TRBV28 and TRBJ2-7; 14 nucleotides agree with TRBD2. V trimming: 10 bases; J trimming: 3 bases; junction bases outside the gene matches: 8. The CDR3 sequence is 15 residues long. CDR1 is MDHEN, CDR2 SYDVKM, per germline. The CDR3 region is CATTGTSGSRYEQYF. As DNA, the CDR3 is TGTGCCACCACCGGGACTAGCGGGAGCCGCTACGAGCAGTACTTC.

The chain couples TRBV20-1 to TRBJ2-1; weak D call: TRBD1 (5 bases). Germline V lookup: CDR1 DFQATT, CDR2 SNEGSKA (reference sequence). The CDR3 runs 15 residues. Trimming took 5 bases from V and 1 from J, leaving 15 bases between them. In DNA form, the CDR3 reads TGCAGTGCTCCTTTCGCCAGGGATTCCTACAATGAGCAGTTCTTC. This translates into CSAPFARDSYNEQFF.

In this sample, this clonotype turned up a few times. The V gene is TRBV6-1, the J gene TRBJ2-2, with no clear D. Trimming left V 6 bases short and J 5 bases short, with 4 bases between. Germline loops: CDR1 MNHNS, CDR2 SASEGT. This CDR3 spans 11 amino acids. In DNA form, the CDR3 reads TGTGCCAGCAGCATGACCGGGGAGCTGTTTTTT. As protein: CASSMTGELFF.

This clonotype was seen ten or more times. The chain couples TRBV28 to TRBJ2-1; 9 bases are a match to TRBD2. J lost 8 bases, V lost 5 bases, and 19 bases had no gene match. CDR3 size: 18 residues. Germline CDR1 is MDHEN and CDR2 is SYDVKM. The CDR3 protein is CASSTSPLAGAFGHEQFF. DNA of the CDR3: TGTGCCAGCAGTACTAGCCCATTAGCGGGAGCATTTGGCCATGAGCAGTTCTTC.